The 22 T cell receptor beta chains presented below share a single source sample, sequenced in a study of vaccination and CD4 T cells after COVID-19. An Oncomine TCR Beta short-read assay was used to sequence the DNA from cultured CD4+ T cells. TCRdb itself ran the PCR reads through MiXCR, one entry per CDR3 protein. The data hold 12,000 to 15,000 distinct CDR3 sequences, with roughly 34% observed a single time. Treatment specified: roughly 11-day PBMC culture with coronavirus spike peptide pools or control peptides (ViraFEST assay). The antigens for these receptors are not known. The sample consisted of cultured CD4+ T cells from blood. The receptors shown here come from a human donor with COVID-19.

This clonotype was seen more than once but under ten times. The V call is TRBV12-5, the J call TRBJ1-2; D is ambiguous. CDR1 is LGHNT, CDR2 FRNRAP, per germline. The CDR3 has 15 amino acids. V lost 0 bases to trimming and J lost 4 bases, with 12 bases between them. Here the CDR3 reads CASGLVWRNGYGYTF. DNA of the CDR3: TGTGCTAGTGGTTTGGTTTGGAGGAACGGCTATGGCTACACCTTC.

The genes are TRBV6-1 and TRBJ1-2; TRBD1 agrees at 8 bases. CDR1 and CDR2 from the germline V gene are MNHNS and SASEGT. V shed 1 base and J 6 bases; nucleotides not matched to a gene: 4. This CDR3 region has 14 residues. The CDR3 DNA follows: TGTGCCAGCAGTGAAGTGACAGGGGTTGATGGCTACACCTTC. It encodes CASSEVTGVDGYTF.

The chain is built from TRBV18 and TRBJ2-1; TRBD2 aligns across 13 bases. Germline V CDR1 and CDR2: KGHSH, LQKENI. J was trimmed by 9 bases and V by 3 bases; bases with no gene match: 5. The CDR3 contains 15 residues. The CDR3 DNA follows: TGTGCCAGCTCACCCGGACTAGCGGGGGAACGTGAGCAGTTCTTC. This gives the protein CASSPGLAGEREQFF.

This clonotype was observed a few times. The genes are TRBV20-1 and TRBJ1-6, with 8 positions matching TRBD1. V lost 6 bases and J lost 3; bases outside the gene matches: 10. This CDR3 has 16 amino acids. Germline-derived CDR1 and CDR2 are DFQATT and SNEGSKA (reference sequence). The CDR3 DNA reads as TGCAGTGCCCGCGGACAGGGAGGACTCTATAATTCACCCCTCCACTTT. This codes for CSARGQGGLYNSPLHF.

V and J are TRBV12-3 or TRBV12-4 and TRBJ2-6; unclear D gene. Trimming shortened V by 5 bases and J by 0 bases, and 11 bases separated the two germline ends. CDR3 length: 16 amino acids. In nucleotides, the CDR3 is TGTGCCAGCAGTCTCCGACACATCTCTGGGGCCAACGTCCTGACTTTC. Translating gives CASSLRHISGANVLTF.

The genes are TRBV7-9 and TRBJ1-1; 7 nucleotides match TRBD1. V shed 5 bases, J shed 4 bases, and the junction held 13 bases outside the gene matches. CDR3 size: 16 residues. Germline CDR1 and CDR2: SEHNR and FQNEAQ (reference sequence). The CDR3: CASSVGTENFGTEAFF. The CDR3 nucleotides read TGTGCCAGCAGCGTTGGGACAGAGAATTTTGGCACTGAAGCTTTCTTT. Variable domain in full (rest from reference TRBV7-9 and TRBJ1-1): DTGVSQNPRHKITKRGQNVTFRCDPISEHNRLYWYRQTLGQGPEFLTYFQNEAQLEKSRLLSDRFSAERPKGSFSTLEIQRTEQGDSAMYLCASSVGTENFGTEAFFGQGTRLTVV.

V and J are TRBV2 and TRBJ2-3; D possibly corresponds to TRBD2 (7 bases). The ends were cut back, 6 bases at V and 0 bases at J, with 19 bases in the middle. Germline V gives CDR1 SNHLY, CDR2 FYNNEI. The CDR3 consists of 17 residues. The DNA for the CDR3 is TGTGCCAGCAGGGGAGGGGGGAGGTCAGAAAGCACAGATACGCAGTATTTT. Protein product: CASRGGGRSESTDTQYF.

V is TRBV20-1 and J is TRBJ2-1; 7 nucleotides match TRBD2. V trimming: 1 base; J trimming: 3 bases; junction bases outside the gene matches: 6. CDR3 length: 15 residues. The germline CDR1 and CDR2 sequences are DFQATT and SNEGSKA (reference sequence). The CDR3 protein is CSARGGREGYNEQFF. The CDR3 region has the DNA TGCAGTGCTAGAGGCGGCAGGGAGGGCTACAATGAGCAGTTCTTC.

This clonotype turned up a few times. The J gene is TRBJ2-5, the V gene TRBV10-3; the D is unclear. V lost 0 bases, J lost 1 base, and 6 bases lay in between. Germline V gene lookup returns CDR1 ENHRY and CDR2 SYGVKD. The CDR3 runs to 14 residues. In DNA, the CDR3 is TGTGCCATCAGTGAGTCAAGGGCCCAAGAGACCCAGTACTTC. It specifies CAISESRAQETQYF.

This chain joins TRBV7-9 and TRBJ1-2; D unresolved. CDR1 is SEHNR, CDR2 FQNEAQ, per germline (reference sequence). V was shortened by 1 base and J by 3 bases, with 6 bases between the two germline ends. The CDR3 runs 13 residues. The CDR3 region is CASSLGRDYGYTF. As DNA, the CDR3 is TGTGCCAGCAGCTTAGGCCGGGACTATGGCTACACCTTC.

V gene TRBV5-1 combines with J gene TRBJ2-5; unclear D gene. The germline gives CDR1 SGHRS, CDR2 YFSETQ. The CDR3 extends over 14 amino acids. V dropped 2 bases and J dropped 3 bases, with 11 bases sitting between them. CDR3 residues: CASSLTLLEETQYF. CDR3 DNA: TGCGCCAGCAGCTTAACACTCCTGGAAGAGACCCAGTACTTC.

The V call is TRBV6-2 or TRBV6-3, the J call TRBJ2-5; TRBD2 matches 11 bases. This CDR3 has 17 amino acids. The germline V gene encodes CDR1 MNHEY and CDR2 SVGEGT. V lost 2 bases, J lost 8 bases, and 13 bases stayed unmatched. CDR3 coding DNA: TGTGCCAGCAGTTACGGGGGGGGACTAGCGGTCCAAGGCACCCAGTACTTC. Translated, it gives CASSYGGGLAVQGTQYF.

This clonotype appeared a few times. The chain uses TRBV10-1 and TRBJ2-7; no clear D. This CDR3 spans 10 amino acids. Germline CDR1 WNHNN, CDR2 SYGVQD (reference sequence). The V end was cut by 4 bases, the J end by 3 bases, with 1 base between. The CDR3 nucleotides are TGCGCCAGCAGTGGCTACGAGCAGTACTTC. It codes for CASSGYEQYF.

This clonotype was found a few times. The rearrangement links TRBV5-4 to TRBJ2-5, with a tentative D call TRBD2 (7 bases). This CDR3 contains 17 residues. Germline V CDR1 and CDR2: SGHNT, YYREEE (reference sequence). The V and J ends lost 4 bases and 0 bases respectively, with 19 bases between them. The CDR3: CASSQRGGLGDQETQYF. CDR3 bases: TGTGCCAGCAGCCAGAGGGGGGGCCTAGGGGACCAAGAGACCCAGTACTTC.

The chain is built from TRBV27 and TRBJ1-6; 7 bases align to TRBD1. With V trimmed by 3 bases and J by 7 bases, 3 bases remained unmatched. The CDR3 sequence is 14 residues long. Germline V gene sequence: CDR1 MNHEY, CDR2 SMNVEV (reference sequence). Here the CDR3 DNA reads TGTGCCAGCAGTTTCAGGGGGGGGAATTCACCCCTCCACTTT. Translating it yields CASSFRGGNSPLHF.

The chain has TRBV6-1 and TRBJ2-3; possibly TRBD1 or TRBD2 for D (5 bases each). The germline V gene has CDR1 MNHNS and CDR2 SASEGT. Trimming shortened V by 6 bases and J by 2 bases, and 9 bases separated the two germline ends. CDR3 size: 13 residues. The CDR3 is CASSGTYTDTQYF. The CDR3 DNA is TGTGCCAGCAGCGGGACGTACACAGATACGCAGTATTTT.

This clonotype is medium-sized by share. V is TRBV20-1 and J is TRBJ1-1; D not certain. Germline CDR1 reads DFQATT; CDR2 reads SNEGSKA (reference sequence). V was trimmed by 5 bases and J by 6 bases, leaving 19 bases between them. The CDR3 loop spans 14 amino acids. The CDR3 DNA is TGCAGTGCTCGGTACTCGGGGTACTTTGCTGAAGCTTTCTTT. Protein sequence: CSARYSGYFAEAFF.

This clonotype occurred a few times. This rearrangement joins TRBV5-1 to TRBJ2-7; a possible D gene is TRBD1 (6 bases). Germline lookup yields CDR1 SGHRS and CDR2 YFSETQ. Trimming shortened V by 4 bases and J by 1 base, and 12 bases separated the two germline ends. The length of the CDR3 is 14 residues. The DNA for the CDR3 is TGCGCCAGCAGCGGGCGGACAGAGTCCTACGAGCAGTACTTC. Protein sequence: CASSGRTESYEQYF. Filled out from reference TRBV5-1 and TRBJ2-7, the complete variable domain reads KAGVTQTPRYLIKTRGQQVTLSCSPISGHRSVSWYQQTPGQGLQFLFEYFSETQRNKGNFPGRFSGRQFSNSRSEMNVSTLELGDSALYLCASSGRTESYEQYFGPGTRLTVT.

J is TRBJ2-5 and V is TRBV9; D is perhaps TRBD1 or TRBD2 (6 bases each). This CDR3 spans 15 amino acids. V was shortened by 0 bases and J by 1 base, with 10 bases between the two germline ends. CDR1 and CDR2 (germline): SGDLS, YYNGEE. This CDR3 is CASSVGGGPQETQYF. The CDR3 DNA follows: TGTGCCAGCAGCGTAGGAGGGGGGCCCCAAGAGACCCAGTACTTC.

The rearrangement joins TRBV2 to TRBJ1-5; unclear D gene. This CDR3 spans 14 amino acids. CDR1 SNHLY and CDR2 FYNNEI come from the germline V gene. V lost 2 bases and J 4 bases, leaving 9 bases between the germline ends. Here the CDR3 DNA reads TGTGCCAGCAGTGAATTCCGCGGTAATCAGCCCCAGCATTTT. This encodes CASSEFRGNQPQHF. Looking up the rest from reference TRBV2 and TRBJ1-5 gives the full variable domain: EPEVTQTPSHQVTQMGQEVILRCVPISNHLYFYWYRQILGQKVEFLVSFYNNEISEKSEIFDDQFSVERPDGSNFTLKIRSTKLEDSAMYFCASSEFRGNQPQHFGDGTRLSIL.

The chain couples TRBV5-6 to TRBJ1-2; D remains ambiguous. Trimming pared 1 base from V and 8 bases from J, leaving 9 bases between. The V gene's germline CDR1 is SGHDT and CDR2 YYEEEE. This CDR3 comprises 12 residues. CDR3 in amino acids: CASSLTSLGYTF. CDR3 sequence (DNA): TGTGCCAGCAGCTTGACATCTCTAGGCTACACCTTC.

CDR3 DNA sequence: TGTGCCAGTAGTATAGCAGCGGGGGGAAGGGGAGAGACCCAGTACTTC. Its protein product is CASSIAAGGRGETQYF. V is TRBV19 and J is TRBJ2-5, with 9 bases matching TRBD2. The CDR3 sequence is 16 residues long. Germline-derived CDR1 and CDR2 are LNHDA and SQIVND (reference sequence). Trimming took 1 base from V and 4 from J; bases not matched to a gene: 7.